These T cell receptor beta chains were read from a single sample in a study of vaccination and CD4 T cells after COVID-19. These receptors lack a known antigen. TCRdb analysed the PCR reads with MiXCR anew, one entry per CDR3 protein. Of about 13,000 distinct CDR3 sequences in the sample, roughly 26% are singletons; the top ten hold approximately 28%. The sequencing here drew on CD4+ T cells from blood, cultured in vitro, taken before SARS-CoV-2 vaccination. These receptors were obtained from a human donor who received a COVID-19 vaccine. Both conserved end residues are part of each CDR3. Each record gives: clone size, D gene, J gene, V gene, CDR3 protein, CDR3 DNA. The D gene is left open where the match is weak. Clone size is given for some rows only: seen once, a few or many times, or a class if the clone is expanded.

size: NA; D: NA; J: TRBJ1-1; V: TRBV7-3; CDR3: CASSLIGRDHTEAFF; DNA: TGTGCCAGCAGCTTAATTGGCAGGGATCACACTGAAGCTTTCTTT
size: NA; D: TRBD1; J: TRBJ1-1; V: TRBV20-1; CDR3: CSARDRPGGYEAFF; DNA: TGCAGTGCTAGAGATCGGCCAGGGGGGTATGAAGCTTTCTTT
size: NA; D: TRBD1; J: TRBJ2-6; V: TRBV5-6; CDR3: CASSLFSTGAFGANVLTF; DNA: TGTGCCAGCAGCTTATTTAGTACAGGGGCCTTCGGGGCCAACGTCCTGACTTTC
size: NA; D: NA; J: TRBJ1-4; V: TRBV7-2; CDR3: CASSLDGINEKLFF; DNA: TGTGCCAGCAGCCTGGACGGAATTAATGAAAAACTGTTTTTT
size: NA; D: TRBD1; J: TRBJ1-2; V: TRBV20-1; CDR3: CSARGQGIFAGYTF; DNA: TGCAGTGCTAGAGGACAGGGTATCTTCGCTGGCTACACCTTC
size: few; D: TRBD1; J: TRBJ1-6; V: TRBV2; CDR3: CASSEMRTGDSPLHF; DNA: TGTGCCAGCAGTGAAATGCGGACAGGGGATTCACCCCTCCACTTT
size: few; D: NA; J: TRBJ1-1; V: TRBV7-9; CDR3: CASSPTLRHGLSRYTEAFF; DNA: TGTGCCAGCAGCCCGACCCTACGACATGGGCTGTCGAGGTACACTGAAGCTTTCTTT
size: few; D: NA; J: TRBJ1-1; V: TRBV2; CDR3: CASSGRDGNTEAFF; DNA: TGTGCCAGCAGTGGCAGGGACGGGAACACTGAAGCTTTCTTT
size: few; D: TRBD2; J: TRBJ2-2; V: TRBV20-1; CDR3: CSARDLSGVTGELFF; DNA: TGCAGTGCTAGAGATCTTAGCGGGGTCACCGGGGAGCTGTTTTTT
size: NA; D: NA; J: TRBJ1-1; V: TRBV6-1; CDR3: CASSAGRVTEAFF; DNA: TGTGCCAGCAGTGCAGGCAGGGTCACTGAAGCTTTCTTT
size: NA; D: TRBD1; J: TRBJ2-3; V: TRBV5-1; CDR3: CASSSTGSTDTQYF; DNA: TGCGCCAGCAGCTCGACAGGGAGCACAGATACGCAGTATTTT
size: NA; D: NA; J: TRBJ2-1; V: TRBV20-1; CDR3: CSAPLVGEQFF; DNA: TGCAGTGCGCCGCTAGTGGGTGAGCAGTTCTTC
size: NA; D: TRBD1; J: TRBJ1-2; V: TRBV6-1; CDR3: CASSPGGYGYTF; DNA: TGTGCCAGCAGTCCAGGGGGGTATGGCTACACCTTC
size: NA; D: TRBD2; J: TRBJ2-1; V: TRBV10-1; CDR3: CASTRGGASDEQFF; DNA: TGCGCCAGCACTCGCGGGGGGGCCTCAGATGAGCAGTTCTTC
size: NA; D: NA; J: TRBJ1-6; V: TRBV25-1; CDR3: CASSDRPQSSYNSPLHF; DNA: TGTGCCAGCAGTGATCGACCCCAGAGCTCCTATAATTCACCCCTCCACTTT
size: NA; D: TRBD2; J: TRBJ2-3; V: TRBV25-1; CDR3: CASSEYRGGDTDTQYF; DNA: TGTGCCAGCAGTGAATATCGCGGGGGGGACACAGATACGCAGTATTTT
size: few; D: NA; J: TRBJ1-3; V: TRBV6-1; CDR3: CASSEGIRPSGNTIYF; DNA: TGTGCCAGCAGCGAAGGTATCAGACCCTCTGGAAACACCATATATTTT
size: few; D: TRBD1; J: TRBJ1-2; V: TRBV6-1; CDR3: CASSTGEHLYGYTF; DNA: TGTGCCAGCAGCACAGGGGAGCATCTCTATGGCTACACCTTC
size: few; D: NA; J: TRBJ1-1; V: TRBV20-1; CDR3: CSARDRRTENTEAFF; DNA: TGCAGTGCTAGAGATAGGCGGACAGAGAACACTGAAGCTTTCTTT
size: few; D: TRBD1; J: TRBJ2-5; V: TRBV5-4; CDR3: CASSIDREETQYF; DNA: TGTGCCAGCAGCATCGACAGGGAAGAGACCCAGTACTTC
size: few; D: NA; J: TRBJ1-1; V: TRBV25-1; CDR3: CASSARRGAVNTEAFF; DNA: TGTGCCAGCAGTGCCCGGAGGGGGGCGGTGAACACTGAAGCTTTCTTT
size: NA; D: NA; J: TRBJ1-5; V: TRBV5-1; CDR3: CASSLECVYSNQPQHF; DNA: TGCGCCAGCAGCTTGGAGTGTGTCTATAGCAATCAGCCCCAGCATTTT
size: NA; D: NA; J: TRBJ1-2; V: TRBV7-8; CDR3: CASSPGTRQYGYTF; DNA: TGTGCCAGCAGCCCAGGGACACGTCAATATGGCTACACCTTC
size: NA; D: NA; J: TRBJ1-4; V: TRBV5-1; CDR3: CASSLGGATNEKLFF; DNA: TGCGCCAGCAGCTTGGGGGGGGCAACTAATGAAAAACTGTTTTTT
size: few; D: NA; J: TRBJ2-2; V: TRBV6-5; CDR3: CASSYQVVELFF; DNA: TGTGCCAGCAGTTACCAGGTCGTCGAGCTGTTTTTT
size: medium-sized; D: TRBD1; J: TRBJ2-5; V: TRBV20-1; CDR3: CSAAVDRGRFETQYF; DNA: TGCAGTGCTGCCGTGGACAGGGGGCGTTTCGAGACCCAGTACTTC
size: NA; D: TRBD2; J: TRBJ2-3; V: TRBV12-3/TRBV12-4; CDR3: CASSFVLAGNTDTQYF; DNA: TGTGCCAGCAGTTTTGTGCTAGCGGGTAACACAGATACGCAGTATTTT
size: NA; D: TRBD1; J: TRBJ1-6; V: TRBV6-1; CDR3: CASRDSPQDYTGALPYNSPLHF; DNA: TGTGCCAGCAGGGACTCTCCCCAAGATTATACAGGGGCCCTCCCCTATAATTCACCCCTCCACTTT
size: NA; D: NA; J: TRBJ2-3; V: TRBV6-1; CDR3: CASSRRTRTDTQYF; DNA: TGTGCCAGCAGTCGTAGGACTCGCACAGATACGCAGTATTTT
size: NA; D: NA; J: TRBJ2-3; V: TRBV6-1; CDR3: CASTPQGFNPKDSTDTQYF; DNA: TGTGCCAGCACCCCCCAAGGTTTCAATCCGAAGGACAGCACAGATACGCAGTATTTT
size: NA; D: NA; J: TRBJ1-5; V: TRBV7-6; CDR3: CASSLNEYDTQHF; DNA: TGTGCCAGCAGCTTGAATGAATACGACACCCAGCATTTT
size: NA; D: TRBD2; J: TRBJ2-3; V: TRBV2; CDR3: CASSKFSGFTDTQYF; DNA: TGTGCCAGCAGTAAATTTAGCGGGTTCACAGATACGCAGTATTTT
size: NA; D: NA; J: TRBJ1-3; V: TRBV30; CDR3: CAWSPLYREAGNTIYF; DNA: TGTGCCTGGAGCCCACTATACAGGGAGGCTGGAAACACCATATATTTT
size: NA; D: TRBD1; J: TRBJ2-6; V: TRBV10-2; CDR3: CASQGQDRSGANVLTF; DNA: TGCGCCAGCCAGGGACAGGACCGGTCTGGGGCCAACGTCCTGACTTTC
size: few; D: TRBD2; J: TRBJ2-3; V: TRBV12-3/TRBV12-4; CDR3: CASSLRTSGGLSTDTQYF; DNA: TGTGCCAGCAGTTTAAGGACTAGCGGGGGCCTTAGCACAGATACGCAGTATTTT
size: few; D: NA; J: TRBJ1-2; V: TRBV2; CDR3: CASSEGRASYGYTF; DNA: TGTGCCAGCAGTGAAGGCAGGGCTAGCTATGGCTACACCTTC
size: few; D: NA; J: TRBJ1-1; V: TRBV6-1; CDR3: CASSEFYGGITEAFF; DNA: TGTGCCAGCAGTGAATTCTACGGGGGAATCACTGAAGCTTTCTTT
size: NA; D: NA; J: TRBJ2-1; V: TRBV6-1; CDR3: CASSRRHEQFF; DNA: TGTGCCAGCAGTCGTAGACATGAGCAGTTCTTC
size: NA; D: TRBD1; J: TRBJ2-2; V: TRBV5-1; CDR3: CASSFTLRTGPTGELFF; DNA: TGCGCCAGCAGCTTTACTTTAAGGACAGGGCCCACCGGGGAGCTGTTTTTT
size: few; D: TRBD1; J: TRBJ2-3; V: TRBV7-3; CDR3: CASRSRTGSSTDTQYF; DNA: TGTGCCAGCAGATCCCGGACAGGGTCTAGCACAGATACGCAGTATTTT
size: once; D: NA; J: TRBJ1-1; V: TRBV5-1; CDR3: CASSGGVGTEAFF; DNA: TGCGCCAGCAGTGGGGGCGTCGGCACTGAAGCTTTCTTT
size: few; D: NA; J: TRBJ2-5; V: TRBV6-2/TRBV6-3; CDR3: CASSFQRFQETQYF; DNA: TGTGCCAGCAGTTTCCAGCGCTTCCAAGAGACCCAGTACTTC
size: NA; D: NA; J: TRBJ1-1; V: TRBV20-1; CDR3: CSARFMSEAFF; DNA: TGCAGTGCTAGATTCATGTCTGAAGCTTTCTTT
size: NA; D: NA; J: TRBJ2-2; V: TRBV7-6; CDR3: CASSATRNTGELFF; DNA: TGTGCCAGCAGCGCCACTAGGAACACCGGGGAGCTGTTTTTT
size: NA; D: TRBD1; J: TRBJ1-6; V: TRBV4-1; CDR3: CASSSMGTGSAPLHF; DNA: TGCGCCAGCAGTTCAATGGGGACAGGTTCGGCACCCCTCCACTTT
size: NA; D: TRBD1; J: TRBJ2-7; V: TRBV7-9; CDR3: CASSSGQGAYEQYF; DNA: TGTGCCAGCAGCTCGGGACAGGGCGCCTACGAGCAGTACTTC
size: few; D: TRBD1; J: TRBJ1-1; V: TRBV7-9; CDR3: CASSPRGTGVSENTEAFF; DNA: TGTGCCAGCAGCCCGAGGGGGACAGGGGTTTCGGAAAACACTGAAGCTTTCTTT
size: few; D: NA; J: TRBJ1-2; V: TRBV19; CDR3: CATATNANYGYTF; DNA: TGTGCCACCGCGACGAACGCTAACTATGGCTACACCTTC
size: NA; D: NA; J: TRBJ1-6; V: TRBV21-1; CDR3: CASTTRVGPNSPLHF; DNA: TGTGCCAGCACTACACGTGTCGGCCCCAATTCACCCCTCCACTTT